These T cell receptor beta chains were read from a single sample in a study of CD39 and CD103 CD8 tumor-infiltrating T cells. Here immunoSEQ multiplex PCR was the method, and the copy in TCRdb shows in-frame clones only, minus some. Of about 1,200 clones listed, about 76% are singletons. What was sequenced was CD39- CD103- CD8+ T cells sorted from the tumor. Receptors were obtained from a human donor with ovarian cancer. CDR3s include the opening cysteine and the closing phenylalanine or tryptophan. The D gene is left open where the match is weak. Size tells how often a clone was seen (once, few, many) or the class of an expanded clone, and some rows leave it out.

NA	TRBJ2-3	NA	TRBV29-1	CSVEEGLLDTQYF	TGCAGCGTTGAAGAGGGTCTGTTAGATACGCAGTATTTT
TRBD1	TRBJ1-5	NA	TRBV4-1	CASSQRTGSSNQPQHF	TGCGCCAGCAGCCAGAGGACAGGGTCGAGCAATCAGCCCCAGCATTTT
NA	TRBJ2-7	once	TRBV7-9	CASSLSPYEQYF	TGTGCCAGCAGCTTATCCCCCTACGAGCAGTACTTC
NA	TRBJ2-6	few	TRBV7-9	CASSLKGPGANVLTF	TGTGCCAGCAGCTTAAAGGGGCCTGGGGCCAACGTCCTGACTTTC
TRBD2	TRBJ2-1	once	TRBV2	CASSEAGEINEQFF	TGTGCCAGCAGCGAAGCGGGAGAGATTAATGAGCAGTTCTTC
TRBD1	TRBJ1-5	NA	TRBV5-1	CASSRGPGTDSNQPQHF	TGCGCCAGCAGCCGAGGACCAGGGACAGATAGCAATCAGCCCCAGCATTTT
TRBD1	TRBJ2-7	NA	TRBV27	CASSPLGQGAGDEQYF	TGTGCCAGCAGCCCCCTCGGACAGGGGGCGGGGGACGAGCAGTACTTC
NA	TRBJ1-4	NA	TRBV4-2	CASSQEGRLNEKLFF	TGTGCCAGCAGCCAAGAGGGCAGGCTTAATGAAAAACTGTTTTTT
NA	TRBJ1-1	NA	TRBV30	CAWTGNVNTEAFF	TGTGCCTGGACTGGGAATGTGAACACTGAAGCTTTCTTT
TRBD2	TRBJ2-3	NA	TRBV4-1	CASSYSGASGSTDTQYF	TGCGCCAGCAGCTATTCTGGGGCTAGCGGATCCACAGATACGCAGTATTTT
NA	TRBJ2-6	NA	TRBV7-3	CASSPNGGRPDGANVLTF	TGTGCCAGCAGCCCCAATGGTGGCCGGCCTGATGGGGCCAACGTCCTGACTTTC
NA	TRBJ1-2	NA	TRBV19	CASRGYGYTF	TGTGCCAGTAGGGGCTATGGCTACACCTTC
NA	TRBJ2-7	NA	TRBV4-2	CASSQILMASADSYEQYF	TGTGCCAGCAGCCAAATACTAATGGCATCAGCGGACTCCTACGAGCAGTACTTC
TRBD2	TRBJ2-1	NA	TRBV5-1	CASSRVTAGGSYNEQFF	TGCGCCAGCAGCCGCGTGACAGCGGGAGGCTCCTACAATGAGCAGTTCTTC
TRBD2	TRBJ2-2	NA	TRBV9	CASSVSVREGTTGELFF	TGTGCCAGCAGCGTCAGCGTCAGGGAGGGGACCACCGGGGAGCTGTTTTTT
NA	TRBJ1-1	NA	TRBV27	CASSLFKRGTEAFF	TGTGCCAGCAGTTTATTTAAACGGGGTACTGAAGCTTTCTTT
TRBD2	TRBJ2-5	NA	TRBV2	CASSATVGRGSQYF	TGTGCCAGCAGTGCAACGGTCGGGAGGGGGTCCCAGTACTTC
NA	TRBJ1-2	NA	TRBV29-1	CSAREQGDDYTF	TGCAGCGCTCGGGAGCAGGGAGACGACTACACCTTC
NA	TRBJ2-7	NA	TRBV5-4	CASSGGRPDEQYF	TGTGCCAGCTCCGGGGGCAGGCCGGACGAGCAGTACTTC
NA	TRBJ2-6	NA	TRBV6-1	CASSEAWLPRRPGANVLTF	TGTGCCAGCAGTGAAGCTTGGCTTCCGCGCCGGCCTGGGGCCAACGTCCTGACTTTC
TRBD1	TRBJ2-5	NA	TRBV7-8	CASSSGTGYTQETQYF	TGTGCCAGCAGCTCCGGGACAGGGTACACCCAAGAGACCCAGTACTTC
NA	TRBJ1-3	few	TRBV7-2	CASSLVGAPSGNTIYF	TGTGCCAGCAGCTTAGTGGGGGCCCCCTCTGGAAACACCATATATTTT
NA	TRBJ1-2	NA	TRBV29-1	CSVEDVGSANYGYTF	TGCAGCGTTGAAGATGTAGGTTCAGCTAACTATGGCTACACCTTC
NA	TRBJ2-3	NA	TRBV27	CASSFRVGTDTQYF	TGTGCCAGCAGTTTCCGGGTTGGCACAGATACGCAGTATTTT
TRBD2	TRBJ2-1	NA	TRBV5-3	CARSANLAGGRHVGQFF	TGTGCCAGAAGCGCGAATCTAGCGGGGGGGCGGCACGTAGGGCAGTTCTTC
NA	TRBJ1-2	NA	TRBV5-6	CASSLEARGRKNGYTF	TGTGCCAGCAGCTTGGAGGCTAGGGGCAGGAAAAATGGCTACACCTTC
NA	TRBJ2-1	few	TRBV19	CASISTRNSYNEQFF	TGTGCCAGTATCTCCACCAGGAACAGTTACAATGAGCAGTTCTTC
NA	TRBJ2-1	NA	TRBV7-2	CASSLEAENEQFF	TGTGCCAGCAGCTTAGAGGCAGAAAATGAGCAGTTCTTC
NA	TRBJ2-3	NA	TRBV9	CASSAGSGPDTQYF	TGTGCCAGCAGCGCCGGCTCGGGCCCAGATACGCAGTATTTT
TRBD2	TRBJ2-3	NA	TRBV7-1	CASSVEPGLAGGGTDTQYF	TGTGCCAGCAGCGTAGAACCCGGACTAGCGGGAGGGGGCACAGATACGCAGTATTTT
TRBD2	TRBJ2-1	NA	TRBV9	CASSGGMGGLYNEQFF	TGTGCCAGCAGCGGTGGGATGGGAGGGCTGTACAATGAGCAGTTCTTC
NA	TRBJ2-2	NA	TRBV9	CASSVVVGELFF	TGTGCCAGCAGCGTAGTGGTCGGGGAGCTGTTTTTT
TRBD1	TRBJ1-1	NA	TRBV28	CASSPITGGSEAFF	TGTGCCAGCAGTCCAATTACAGGGGGCTCTGAAGCTTTCTTT
TRBD1	TRBJ2-5	NA	TRBV30	CARGGQGDQETQYF	TGTGCCCGGGGGGGACAGGGGGACCAAGAGACCCAGTACTTC
TRBD1	TRBJ1-2	NA	TRBV5-6	CASSQGQGYTF	TGTGCCAGCAGCCAGGGACAGGGCTACACCTTC
NA	TRBJ1-2	NA	TRBV4-1	CASSQGPGADYGYTF	TGCGCCAGCAGCCAAGGTCCAGGGGCAGACTATGGCTACACCTTC
TRBD1	TRBJ2-7	NA	TRBV5-1	CASSLAGGEQYF	TGCGCCAGCAGCTTGGCAGGGGGCGAGCAGTACTTC
TRBD1	TRBJ2-1	NA	TRBV7-9	CASILTGGVYNEQFF	TGTGCCAGCATACTTACAGGGGGCGTCTACAATGAGCAGTTCTTC
NA	TRBJ2-3	NA	TRBV28	CASSFVAGTDTQYF	TGTGCCAGCAGTTTCGTAGCAGGCACAGATACGCAGTATTTT
TRBD1	TRBJ1-6	NA	TRBV7-9	CASSDSGQGLSPLHF	TGTGCCAGCAGCGACTCGGGACAGGGTCTGTCACCCCTCCACTTT
NA	TRBJ2-7	NA	TRBV7-9	CASSGTGTLGEQYF	TGTGCCAGCAGCGGAACCGGGACCTTGGGCGAGCAGTACTTC
TRBD2	TRBJ2-1	NA	TRBV11-3	CASSLGLAGGFSSYNEQFF	TGTGCCAGCAGCTTGGGGCTAGCGGGGGGTTTCAGCTCCTACAATGAGCAGTTCTTC
NA	TRBJ2-1	NA	TRBV4-3	CASSQAAYRNNEQFF	TGCGCCAGCAGCCAAGCAGCCTACAGGAACAATGAGCAGTTCTTC
NA	TRBJ1-1	few	TRBV7-9	CASSFPQKDTNTEAFF	TGTGCCAGCAGCTTCCCGCAAAAGGACACGAACACTGAAGCTTTCTTT
NA	TRBJ2-7	NA	TRBV27	CASSLSLHSYEQYF	TGTGCCAGCAGTTTATCGCTTCACTCCTACGAGCAGTACTTC
NA	TRBJ1-4	NA	TRBV29-1	CSVFPTDHEKLFF	TGCAGCGTTTTCCCGACAGATCATGAAAAACTGTTTTTT
TRBD2	TRBJ2-7	NA	TRBV7-9	CASSFVSSGRYEQYF	TGTGCCAGCAGCTTCGTTTCTAGCGGGAGGTACGAGCAGTACTTC
TRBD1	TRBJ1-4	NA	TRBV5-4	CASSLDRGDSKLFF	TGTGCCAGCAGCTTGGACAGGGGCGATTCAAAACTGTTTTTT
NA	TRBJ1-2	once	TRBV28	CASSLGGGYTF	TGTGCCAGCAGTTTAGGGGGTGGCTACACCTTC
NA	TRBJ2-1	few	TRBV30	CARRGPGEQFF	TGTGCCCGGCGGGGGCCGGGTGAGCAGTTCTTC
NA	TRBJ2-3	NA	TRBV11-2	CASSLAQGRADTQYF	TGTGCCAGCAGCTTAGCACAGGGGAGGGCAGATACGCAGTATTTT
TRBD1	TRBJ2-7	NA	TRBV7-2	CASSFRDSSYEQYF	TGTGCCAGCAGCTTCCGGGACAGCTCCTACGAGCAGTACTTC
TRBD1	TRBJ2-5	NA	TRBV27	CASSDIGGGETQYF	TGTGCCAGCAGTGATATAGGGGGCGGAGAGACCCAGTACTTC
NA	TRBJ1-2	NA	TRBV28	CASRSAGLYDYGYTF	TGTGCCAGCCGTTCCGCGGGACTTTACGACTATGGCTACACCTTC
TRBD2	TRBJ2-7	NA	TRBV5-1	CASSLAGGVLEQYF	TGCGCCAGCAGCCTAGCGGGGGGGGTCCTCGAGCAGTACTTC